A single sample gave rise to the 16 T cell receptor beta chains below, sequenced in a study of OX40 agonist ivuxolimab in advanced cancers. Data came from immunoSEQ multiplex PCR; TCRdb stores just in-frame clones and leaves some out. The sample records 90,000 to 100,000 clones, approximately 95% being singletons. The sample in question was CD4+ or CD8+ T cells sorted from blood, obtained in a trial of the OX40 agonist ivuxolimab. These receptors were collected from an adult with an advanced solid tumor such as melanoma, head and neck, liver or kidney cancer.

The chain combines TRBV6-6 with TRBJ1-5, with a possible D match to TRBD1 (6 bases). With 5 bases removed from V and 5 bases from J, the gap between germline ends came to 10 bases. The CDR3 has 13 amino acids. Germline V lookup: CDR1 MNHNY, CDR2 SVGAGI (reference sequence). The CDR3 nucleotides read TGTGCCAGCAGTACAGGGACCCATCAGCCCCAGCATTTT. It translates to CASSTGTHQPQHF.

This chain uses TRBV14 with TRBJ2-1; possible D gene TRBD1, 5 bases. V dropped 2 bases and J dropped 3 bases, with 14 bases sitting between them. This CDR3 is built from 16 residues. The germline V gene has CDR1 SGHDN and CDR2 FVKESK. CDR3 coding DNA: TGTGCCAGCAGCCAACCCCTGGGGCAGGGCTACAATGAGCAGTTCTTC. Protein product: CASSQPLGQGYNEQFF.

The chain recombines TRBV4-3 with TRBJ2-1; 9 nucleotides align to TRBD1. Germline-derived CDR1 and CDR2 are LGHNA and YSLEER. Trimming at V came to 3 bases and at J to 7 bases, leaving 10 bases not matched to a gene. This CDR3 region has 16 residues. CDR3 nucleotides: TGCGCCAGCAGCCAGGACCGGGACAGGGAGGTAAATGAGCAGTTCTTC. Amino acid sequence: CASSQDRDREVNEQFF.

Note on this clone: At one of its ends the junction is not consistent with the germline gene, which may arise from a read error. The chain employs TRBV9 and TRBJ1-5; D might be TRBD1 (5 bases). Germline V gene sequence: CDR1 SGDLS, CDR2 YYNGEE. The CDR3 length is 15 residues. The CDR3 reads CASSVDGAVNRPQHF. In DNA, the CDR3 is TGTGCCAGCAGCGTAGATGGGGCGGTCAATCGGCCCCAGCATTTT.

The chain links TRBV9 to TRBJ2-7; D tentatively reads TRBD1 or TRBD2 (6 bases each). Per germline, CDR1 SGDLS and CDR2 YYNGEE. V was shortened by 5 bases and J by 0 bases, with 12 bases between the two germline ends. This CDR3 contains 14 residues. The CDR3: CASSLGGSSYEQYF. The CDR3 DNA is TGTGCCAGCAGTTTAGGGGGGAGCTCCTACGAGCAGTACTTC. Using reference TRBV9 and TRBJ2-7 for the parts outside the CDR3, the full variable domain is DSGVTQTPKHLITATGQRVTLRCSPRSGDLSVYWYQQSLDQGLQFLIQYYNGEERAKGNILERFSAQQFPDLHSELNLSSLELGDSALYFCASSLGGSSYEQYFGPGTRLTVT.

CDR3: CASSVRDENTGELFF. CDR3 bases: TGTGCCAGCAGCGTTCGAGACGAAAACACCGGGGAGCTGTTTTTT. The chain couples TRBV9 to TRBJ2-2; D not resolved. The CDR3 contains 15 residues. The germline CDR1 and CDR2 sequences are SGDLS and YYNGEE. Trimming cost V 2 bases and J 2 bases, with 10 bases left between them. The whole variable domain, filled in from reference TRBV9 and TRBJ2-2, reads DSGVTQTPKHLITATGQRVTLRCSPRSGDLSVYWYQQSLDQGLQFLIQYYNGEERAKGNILERFSAQQFPDLHSELNLSSLELGDSALYFCASSVRDENTGELFFGEGSRLTVL.

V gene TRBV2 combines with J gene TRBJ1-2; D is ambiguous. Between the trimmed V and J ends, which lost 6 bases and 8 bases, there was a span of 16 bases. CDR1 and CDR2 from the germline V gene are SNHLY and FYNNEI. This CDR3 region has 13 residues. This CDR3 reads CASRGRSATGYTF. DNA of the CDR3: TGTGCCAGCAGGGGAAGGTCAGCCACGGGCTACACCTTC. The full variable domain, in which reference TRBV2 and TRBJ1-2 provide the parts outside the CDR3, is EPEVTQTPSHQVTQMGQEVILRCVPISNHLYFYWYRQILGQKVEFLVSFYNNEISEKSEIFDDQFSVERPDGSNFTLKIRSTKLEDSAMYFCASRGRSATGYTFGSGTRLTVV.

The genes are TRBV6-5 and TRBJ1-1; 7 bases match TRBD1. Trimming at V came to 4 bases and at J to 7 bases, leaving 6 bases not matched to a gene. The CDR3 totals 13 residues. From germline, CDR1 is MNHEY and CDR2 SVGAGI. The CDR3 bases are TGTGCCAGCAGTTCCACAGGGGTAGGTGAAGCTTTCTTT. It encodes CASSSTGVGEAFF.

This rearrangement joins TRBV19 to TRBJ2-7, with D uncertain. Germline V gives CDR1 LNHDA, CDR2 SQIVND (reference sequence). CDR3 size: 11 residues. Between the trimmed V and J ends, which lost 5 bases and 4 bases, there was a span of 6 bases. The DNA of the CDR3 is TGTGCCAGTAGTTTCGCATACGAGCAGTACTTC. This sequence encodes CASSFAYEQYF.

CDR3 in DNA: TGTGCCAGCAGCTTAGGGTATTCACCCCTCCACTTT. The encoded protein is CASSLGYSPLHF. This rearrangement joins TRBV7-2 to TRBJ1-6; the D is unclear. CDR1 is SGHTA and CDR2 is FQGNSA in the germline V gene. The V end lost 1 base, the J end lost 8 bases, and 3 bases lay between the germline ends. This CDR3 is 12 amino acids long.

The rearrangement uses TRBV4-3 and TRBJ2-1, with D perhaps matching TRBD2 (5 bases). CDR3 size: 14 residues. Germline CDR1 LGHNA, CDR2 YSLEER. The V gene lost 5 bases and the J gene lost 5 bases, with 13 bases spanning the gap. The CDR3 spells CASSTRTLDNEQFF. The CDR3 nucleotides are TGCGCCAGCAGCACCCGGACTCTGGACAATGAGCAGTTCTTC.

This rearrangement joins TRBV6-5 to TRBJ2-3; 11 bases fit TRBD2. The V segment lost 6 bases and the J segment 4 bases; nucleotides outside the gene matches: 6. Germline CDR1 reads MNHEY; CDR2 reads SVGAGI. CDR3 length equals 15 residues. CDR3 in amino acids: CASSAIAGGSDTQYF. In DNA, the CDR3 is TGTGCCAGCAGCGCGATAGCGGGGGGGTCAGATACGCAGTATTTT.

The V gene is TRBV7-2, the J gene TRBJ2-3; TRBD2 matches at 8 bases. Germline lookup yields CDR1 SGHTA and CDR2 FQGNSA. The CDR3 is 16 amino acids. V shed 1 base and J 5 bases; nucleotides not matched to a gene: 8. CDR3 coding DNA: TGTGCCAGCAGCTTAGGTGCTGGGACTAGGGTAGATACGCAGTATTTT. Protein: CASSLGAGTRVDTQYF.

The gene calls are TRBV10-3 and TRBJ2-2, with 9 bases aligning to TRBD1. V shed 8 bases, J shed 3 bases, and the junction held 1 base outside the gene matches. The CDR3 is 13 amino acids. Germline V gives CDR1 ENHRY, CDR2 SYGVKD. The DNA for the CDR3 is TGTGCCATCCGGACAGGGGACACCGGGGAGCTGTTTTTT. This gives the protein CAIRTGDTGELFF.

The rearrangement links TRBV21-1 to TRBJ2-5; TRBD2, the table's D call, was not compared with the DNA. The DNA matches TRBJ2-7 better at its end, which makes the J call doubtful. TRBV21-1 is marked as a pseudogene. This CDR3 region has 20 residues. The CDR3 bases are TGTGCCAGCAGCAGGGTCATTTTTAGAACTAGCGGGGCCCTGTACTACGAGCAGTACTTC. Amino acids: CASSRVIFRTSGALYYEQYF.

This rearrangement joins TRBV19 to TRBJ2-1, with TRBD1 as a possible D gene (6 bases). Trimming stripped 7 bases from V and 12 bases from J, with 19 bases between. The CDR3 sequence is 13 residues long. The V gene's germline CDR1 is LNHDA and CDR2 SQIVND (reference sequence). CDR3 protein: CASTPTGTLGQFF. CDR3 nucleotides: TGTGCCAGTACCCCGACAGGTACCCTCGGGCAGTTCTTC.